This is a list of T cell receptor beta chains from one sample in a study of blood T cell repertoires in COVID-19. Only in-frame clones appear in the TCRdb table, and some are missing; sequencing was by immunoSEQ multiplex PCR. Seen here are 75,000 to 95,000 clones, 75% to 90% observed once, and the top ten hold approximately 2.5%. Sequencing used peripheral blood. The receptors originated from a human donor in a cohort sampled during active COVID-19. CDR3s include the opening cysteine and the closing phenylalanine or tryptophan. The D gene is left open where the match is weak. Expanded clones are given a class, and other clones once, few, many or no size at all.

J	D	V	size	CDR3	DNA
TRBJ2-1	NA	TRBV27	NA	CASKKLNEQFF	TGTGCCAGCAAGAAACTCAATGAGCAGTTCTTC
TRBJ1-4	TRBD1	TRBV25-1	NA	CASSGRQGEKLFF	TGTGCCAGCAGTGGCCGACAGGGAGAGAAACTGTTTTTT
TRBJ2-1	TRBD1	TRBV15	NA	CATSARRQGAGTGNEQFF	TGTGCCACCAGCGCGCGTCGCCAGGGGGCAGGGACTGGCAATGAGCAGTTCTTC
TRBJ2-5	TRBD2	TRBV7-2	NA	CASSLRAGDGETQYF	TGTGCCAGCAGCTTAAGAGCGGGAGATGGAGAGACCCAGTACTTC
TRBJ1-4	NA	TRBV10-3	NA	CAISPSGSEKLFF	TGTGCCATCAGCCCATCCGGGAGCGAAAAACTGTTTTTT
TRBJ2-2	TRBD2	TRBV4-1	once	CASSQDGTSGSNTGELFF	TGCGCCAGCAGCCAAGATGGGACTAGCGGGAGTAACACCGGGGAGCTGTTTTTT
TRBJ2-7	NA	TRBV9	NA	CASSVGGGVSSYEQYF	TGTGCCAGCAGCGTAGGGGGCGGGGTGAGCTCCTACGAGCAGTACTTC
TRBJ1-3	NA	TRBV27	NA	CASSGGSSGNTIYF	TGTGCCAGCAGTGGGGGGAGCTCTGGAAACACCATATATTTT
TRBJ1-2	NA	TRBV5-6	NA	CASSSGSYGYTF	TGTGCCAGCAGTTCAGGAAGCTATGGCTACACCTTC
TRBJ2-7	NA	TRBV15	NA	CATSSGQQTHYEQYF	TGTGCCACCAGCAGCGGACAGCAAACCCACTACGAGCAGTACTTC
TRBJ1-1	NA	TRBV3-1/TRBV3-2	NA	CASSAGTTNTEAFF	TGTGCCAGCAGCGCCGGGACTACAAACACTGAAGCTTTCTTT
TRBJ1-4	NA	TRBV28	few	CASSFLQGREKLFF	TGTGCCAGCAGTTTCCTCCAGGGTAGAGAAAAACTGTTTTTT
TRBJ2-1	TRBD2	TRBV6-6	NA	CASSRSGRGDNEQFF	TGTGCCAGCAGTCGAAGCGGGAGGGGGGACAATGAGCAGTTCTTC
TRBJ1-2	TRBD1	TRBV7-3	few	CASSPDRGAFGGYTF	TGTGCCAGCAGCCCGGACAGGGGGGCCTTCGGGGGCTACACCTTC
TRBJ2-1	TRBD2	TRBV7-2	NA	CASNGLAGVNEQFF	TGTGCCAGCAACGGACTAGCGGGAGTCAATGAGCAGTTCTTC
TRBJ2-3	NA	TRBV3-1/TRBV3-2	NA	CASSQVYSTDTQYF	TGTGCCAGCAGCCAAGTCTACAGCACAGATACGCAGTATTTT
TRBJ2-3	TRBD2	TRBV7-2	once	CASSSGLAGTDTQYF	TGTGCCAGCAGCTCGGGACTAGCGGGAACAGATACGCAGTATTTT
TRBJ2-7	NA	TRBV28	NA	CASSWFPTKYLYEQYF	TGTGCCAGCAGTTGGTTTCCTACCAAATATCTCTACGAGCAGTACTTC
TRBJ2-6	NA	TRBV5-5	NA	CASSPGSRLGGANVLTF	TGTGCCAGCAGCCCTGGGAGTAGGCTCGGTGGGGCCAACGTCCTGACTTTC
TRBJ1-3	NA	TRBV7-9	NA	CASSLVQGSGNTIYF	TGTGCCAGCAGCTTAGTTCAGGGGTCTGGAAACACCATATATTTT
TRBJ1-3	TRBD1	TRBV9	NA	CASSVGRGRSSGNTIYF	TGTGCCAGCAGCGTAGGGAGGGGGCGAAGCTCTGGAAACACCATATATTTT
TRBJ1-1	NA	TRBV7-2	NA	CASSLAVGGPEAFF	TGTGCCAGCAGCTTAGCGGTCGGGGGGCCTGAAGCTTTCTTT
TRBJ1-1	NA	TRBV11-2	NA	CASSLDHSTPEAFF	TGTGCCAGCAGCTTAGACCACTCTACCCCTGAAGCTTTCTTT
TRBJ1-5	NA	TRBV6-5	NA	CASSYSRVNQPQHF	TGTGCCAGCAGTTACTCGAGGGTCAATCAGCCCCAGCATTTT
TRBJ1-1	NA	TRBV6-5	NA	CASSYGGNTEAFF	TGTGCCAGCAGTTATGGCGGGAACACTGAAGCTTTCTTT
TRBJ2-3	NA	TRBV19	NA	CASRAWSTDTQYF	TGTGCCAGTAGGGCTTGGAGCACAGATACGCAGTATTTT
TRBJ2-1	TRBD1	TRBV7-2	once	CASSSRDRGPNEQFF	TGTGCCAGCAGCTCCCGGGACAGGGGGCCCAATGAGCAGTTCTTC
TRBJ1-2	TRBD1	TRBV27	NA	CASSPTIPRDRAYGYTF	TGTGCCAGCAGTCCAACTATCCCACGGGACAGGGCCTATGGCTACACCTTC
TRBJ2-7	TRBD2	TRBV7-2	NA	CASSLEGSGPSYEQYF	TGTGCCAGCAGCTTAGAGGGTAGCGGGCCATCCTACGAGCAGTACTTC
TRBJ1-3	TRBD1	TRBV7-9	once	CASSGRQGSGGNTIYF	TGTGCCAGCAGCGGCAGACAGGGCTCAGGAGGAAACACCATATATTTT
TRBJ2-3	NA	TRBV7-2	NA	CASSLAGAWDTQYF	TGTGCCAGCAGCTTAGCGGGAGCGTGGGATACGCAGTATTTT
TRBJ2-2	NA	TRBV7-6	NA	CASSYTGSTGELFF	TGTGCCAGCAGCTATACAGGTTCCACCGGGGAGCTGTTTTTT
TRBJ2-1	TRBD2	TRBV4-1	NA	CASSQVPPGLADNEQFF	TGCGCCAGCAGCCAAGTTCCTCCGGGACTAGCGGACAATGAGCAGTTCTTC
TRBJ1-4	NA	TRBV5-1	NA	CASSSTGNEKLFF	TGCGCCAGCAGCTCGACGGGTAATGAAAAACTGTTTTTT
TRBJ2-7	NA	TRBV6-2/TRBV6-3	NA	CASSYADSFDEQYF	TGTGCCAGCAGTTACGCGGATAGCTTCGACGAGCAGTACTTC
TRBJ1-2	NA	TRBV18	NA	CASSPSDTRGYTF	TGTGCCAGCTCACCGTCGGACACAAGGGGCTACACCTTC
TRBJ2-7	NA	TRBV7-2	NA	CASSFGEVYEQYF	TGTGCCAGCAGCTTCGGGGAGGTCTACGAGCAGTACTTC
TRBJ2-2	TRBD2	TRBV2	few	CASRKGLAGFTGELFF	TGTGCCAGCAGGAAAGGACTAGCGGGCTTTACCGGGGAGCTGTTTTTT
TRBJ1-3	NA	TRBV7-9	once	CASSFYRTEPGNTIYF	TGTGCCAGCAGCTTCTACCGGACAGAACCTGGAAACACCATATATTTT
TRBJ2-1	TRBD1	TRBV18	NA	CASSEGTGLHNEQFF	TGTGCCAGCTCAGAGGGGACAGGGCTACACAATGAGCAGTTCTTC
TRBJ2-2	NA	TRBV11-3	NA	CASSPITGELFF	TGTGCCAGCAGCCCAATCACCGGGGAGCTGTTTTTT
TRBJ1-1	NA	TRBV6-5	NA	CASSPRWPTEAFF	TGTGCCAGCAGCCCCAGGTGGCCGACTGAAGCTTTCTTT
TRBJ1-3	NA	TRBV27	NA	CASSPLRESGNTIYF	TGTGCCAGCAGTCCCCTCAGGGAATCTGGAAACACCATATATTTT
TRBJ2-2	TRBD2	TRBV9	NA	CASAGGETGELFF	TGTGCCAGCGCGGGGGGCGAGACCGGGGAGCTGTTTTTT
TRBJ2-2	TRBD1	TRBV18	NA	CASSSWTGNTGELFF	TGTGCCAGCTCCTCTTGGACAGGGAACACCGGGGAGCTGTTTTTT
TRBJ1-2	NA	TRBV28	NA	CASSSTTGWAAYGYTF	TGTGCCAGCAGTTCAACTACAGGGTGGGCGGCCTATGGCTACACCTTC
TRBJ1-6	NA	TRBV18	NA	CASSEYSGTPLHF	TGTGCCAGCTCAGAATATTCGGGGACACCCCTCCACTTT
TRBJ1-6	NA	TRBV6-2/TRBV6-3	NA	CASRPWKGDYNSPLHF	TGTGCCAGCAGACCTTGGAAAGGAGACTATAATTCACCCCTCCACTTT